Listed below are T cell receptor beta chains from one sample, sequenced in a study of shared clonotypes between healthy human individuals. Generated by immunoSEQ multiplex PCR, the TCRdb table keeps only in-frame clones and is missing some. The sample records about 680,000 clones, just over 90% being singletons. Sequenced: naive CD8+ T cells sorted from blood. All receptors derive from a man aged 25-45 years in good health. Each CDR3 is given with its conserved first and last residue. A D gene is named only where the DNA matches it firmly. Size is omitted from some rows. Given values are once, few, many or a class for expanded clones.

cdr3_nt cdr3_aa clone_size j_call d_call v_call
TGTGCCAGTAGTATAGCATCAAACAATGAGCAGTTCTTC CASSIASNNEQFF - TRBJ2-1 - TRBV19
TGTGCCAGTAGTATTTACCGGGAGTCCTACAATGAGCAGTTCTTC CASSIYRESYNEQFF - TRBJ2-1 - TRBV19
TGCGCCAGCAGCCAAGAGCCCGGGGGACTAGCTGGCGAGCAGTACTTC CASSQEPGGLAGEQYF - TRBJ2-7 TRBD2 TRBV4-3
TGTGCCAGCAGTGTCAACAGGGGTATGCACACTGAAGCTTTCTTT CASSVNRGMHTEAFF - TRBJ1-1 TRBD1 TRBV6-1
TGTGCCAGCAGTCTCATGAACACTGAAGCTTTCTTT CASSLMNTEAFF few TRBJ1-1 - TRBV7-9
TGTGCCAGCAGCCCCCCCCCAACCCCTTATGGGGATGAGCAGTTCTTC CASSPPPTPYGDEQFF - TRBJ2-1 - TRBV7-2
TGTGCCAGCAGCCCCCGGGACTACACCTCCTACGAGCAGTACTTC CASSPRDYTSYEQYF - TRBJ2-7 TRBD2 TRBV7-9
TGCAGCGTTGAGGCTAGCGGGTGGGAGACCCAGTACTTC CSVEASGWETQYF - TRBJ2-5 TRBD2 TRBV29-1
TGTGCCAGCAGCGTAGGGACTAGCGGGAACACCGGGGAGCTGTTTTTT CASSVGTSGNTGELFF - TRBJ2-2 TRBD2 TRBV9
TGCGCCAGCAGCCTCTCCGGGGGGGGGACTACAGATACGCAGTATTTT CASSLSGGGTTDTQYF - TRBJ2-3 TRBD2 TRBV4-1
TGTGCCAGCAGCCTCCGACAGGGTGAGAGCGGTGAGCAGTTCTTC CASSLRQGESGEQFF - TRBJ2-1 TRBD1 TRBV11-3
TGTGCCAGCAGCCGATCGGGTGAGCAGTTCTTC CASSRSGEQFF - TRBJ2-1 - TRBV4-2
TGTGCCAGCAGCTGGCAGGGGGCGGGGCAGTACTTC CASSWQGAGQYF - TRBJ2-7 TRBD1 TRBV5-6
TGTGCCAGCAGTTTAATTTATACGGGAACGGGCTACGAGCAGTACTTC CASSLIYTGTGYEQYF once TRBJ2-7 - TRBV28